These 21 T cell receptor beta chains were all obtained from the same sample, sequenced in a study of T cell responses to AZD1222 COVID-19 vaccine. TCRdb keeps only in-frame clones here, not all; method: immunoSEQ multiplex PCR. The sample lists around 190,000 clones; 90% to 95% were seen once. Material: peripheral blood, obtained 28 days after the second AZD1222 dose. The source is an adult who received the AZD1222 COVID-19 vaccine.

In the case of this clone: The junction departs from the called germline gene at one end, perhaps through a read error. V gene TRBV27 combines with J gene TRBJ1-2, with 7 bases identical to TRBD1. The CDR3 is made up of 13 amino acids. CDR1 and CDR2 (germline): MNHEY, SMNVEV (reference sequence). CDR3 region: CASSFRQGGLTRF. The CDR3 nucleotides read TGTGCCAGCAGTTTCCGACAGGGCGGACTAACCCGCTTC.

This clone was observed a single time. V is TRBV11-2 and J is TRBJ2-3; D not resolved. Germline V gene lookup returns CDR1 SGHAT and CDR2 FQNNGV. Trimming took off 2 bases at V and 9 bases at J, with 9 bases between the two ends. The CDR3 spans 12 residues. The CDR3 nucleotides are TGTGCCAGCAGCTTATCAGTTCTCACGCAGTATTTT. Amino acids: CASSLSVLTQYF. Combining the CDR3 with reference TRBV11-2 and TRBJ2-3 gives the whole variable domain EAGVAQSPRYKIIEKRQSVAFWCNPISGHATLYWYQQILGQGPKLLIQFQNNGVVDDSQLPKDRFSAERLKGVDSTLKIQPAKLEDSAVYLCASSLSVLTQYFGPGTRLTVL.

The chain links TRBV19 to TRBJ1-5; 8 bases agree with TRBD1. Germline CDR1 and CDR2: LNHDA and SQIVND (reference sequence). With 5 bases clipped from V and 6 bases from J, the junction kept 12 bases outside the gene matches. This CDR3 has 16 amino acids. CDR3 in DNA: TGTGCCAGTAGTTTGCTACAGGGGGATGGAAGTCAGCCCCAGCATTTT. It encodes CASSLLQGDGSQPQHF.

This chain uses TRBV21-1 with TRBJ2-7; the table's D gene call, TRBD2, was not cross checked with the DNA. TRBV21-1 is listed as a pseudogene. This CDR3 is 16 amino acids long. The CDR3 DNA reads TGTGCCAGCAGACCTATACCCTTGGCGGGGGCATACGAGCAGTACTTC. Translating gives CASRPIPLAGAYEQYF.

The chain links TRBV19 to TRBJ2-1; 7 bases are a match to TRBD1. Germline V gene data show CDR1 as LNHDA and CDR2 as SQIVND (reference sequence). Unmatched junction bases numbered 6, after V lost 8 bases and J lost 5 bases. The CDR3 is 13 amino acids. Here the CDR3 DNA reads TGTGCCAGTCATGAGACAGGGAACAATGAGCAGTTCTTC. Residues: CASHETGNNEQFF.

The rearrangement uses TRBV7-8 and TRBJ1-2; possibly TRBD1 for D (5 bases). CDR1 and CDR2 from the germline V gene are SGHVS and FQNEAQ. V shed 5 bases and J shed 1 base, with 11 bases lying between them. The CDR3 sequence is 14 residues long. Here the CDR3 DNA reads TGTGCCAGCAGCAACGGGGGGGATAACTATGGCTACACCTTC. As protein: CASSNGGDNYGYTF.

This rearrangement joins TRBV7-6 to TRBJ2-1; a possible D gene is TRBD2 (5 bases). Germline loops: CDR1 SGHVS, CDR2 FNYEAQ. V dropped 1 base and J dropped 6 bases, with 16 bases sitting between them. The CDR3 is 16 residues long. CDR3: CASSLEPSGSTNEQFF. In DNA form, the CDR3 reads TGTGCCAGCAGCTTAGAACCCAGCGGCTCGACCAATGAGCAGTTCTTC.

This chain joins TRBV3-1 (or the pseudogene TRBV3-2) and TRBJ2-1; D uncertain. This CDR3 is 13 amino acids long. V lost 2 bases and J lost 9, with 11 bases in between. Germline assignment: CDR1 LGHDT and CDR2 YNNKEL (reference sequence). The CDR3 nucleotides read TGTGCCAGCAGCCAAATGTTTCCTTCTGAGCAGTTCTTC. Its protein is CASSQMFPSEQFF.

J is TRBJ1-1 and V is TRBV9; 8 positions agree with TRBD1. Trimming removed 4 bases from V and 3 bases from J; junction bases left unmatched: 5. Germline V gene data show CDR1 as SGDLS and CDR2 as YYNGEE. The CDR3 totals 14 residues. In nucleotides, the CDR3 is TGTGCCAGCAGCATGGGACAGGCGGACACTGAAGCTTTCTTT. Translating it yields CASSMGQADTEAFF.

The chain carries TRBV27 and TRBJ2-1; 7 bases agree with TRBD2. From germline, CDR1 is MNHEY and CDR2 SMNVEV (reference sequence). Germline trimming cut 4 bases from V and 7 bases from J; bases unmatched to any gene: 7. The CDR3 runs to 14 residues. The CDR3 spells CASSSGLVVNEQFF. The CDR3 nucleotides are TGTGCCAGCAGTTCCGGACTAGTCGTAAATGAGCAGTTCTTC.

V usage is TRBV19 and J usage is TRBJ1-5; 8 positions match TRBD1. The CDR3 contains 16 residues. The trim removed 3 bases at V and 2 bases at J, leaving 6 bases unmatched. Germline CDR1 is LNHDA and CDR2 is SQIVND (reference sequence). The CDR3 nucleotides are TGTGCCAGTAGTATGGGCAGGGGGCTTGGCAATCAGCCCCAGCATTTT. Its protein is CASSMGRGLGNQPQHF.

The chain carries TRBV6-1 and TRBJ1-3, with 7 bases lining up with TRBD1. CDR1 and CDR2 (germline): MNHNS, SASEGT. With V trimmed by 1 base and J by 2 bases, 5 bases remained unmatched. CDR3 size: 16 residues. The CDR3 loop is CASSEGFGTAGNTIYF. The CDR3 coding sequence is TGTGCCAGCAGTGAAGGTTTCGGGACAGCTGGAAACACCATATATTTT.

J is TRBJ1-1 and V is TRBV5-4; D remains ambiguous. Germline CDR1 and CDR2: SGHNT and YYREEE (reference sequence). V lost 5 bases to trimming and J lost 5 bases, with 13 bases between them. This CDR3 is 13 amino acids long. CDR3 loop: CASRKERGTEAFF. For the CDR3, the DNA is TGTGCCAGCAGAAAGGAACGGGGAACTGAAGCTTTCTTT.

The chain uses TRBV10-1 and TRBJ2-7; 8 bases fit TRBD2. The CDR3 runs 15 residues. Germline CDR1 and CDR2: WNHNN and SYGVQD (reference sequence). J was trimmed by 8 bases and V by 3 bases; bases with no gene match: 12. The CDR3 protein is CASSERTGGPRKQYF. The DNA of the CDR3 is TGCGCCAGCAGTGAACGAACGGGAGGGCCAAGGAAGCAGTACTTC.

V gene TRBV5-1 combines with J gene TRBJ1-2; D gene uncertain. The germline V gene has CDR1 SGHRS and CDR2 YFSETQ. Between the trimmed V and J ends, which lost 0 bases and 4 bases, there was a span of 19 bases. This CDR3 region has 17 residues. The CDR3 nucleotides are TGCGCCAGCAGCTTGGGAGGCAGCCTACCACAATTCTATGGCTACACCTTC. Its translation: CASSLGGSLPQFYGYTF.

The chain carries TRBV15 and TRBJ1-5; D gene unclear. This CDR3 contains 14 residues. Per germline, CDR1 LNHNV and CDR2 YYDKDF (reference sequence). Trimming took off 1 base at V and 4 bases at J, with 8 bases between the two ends. DNA for the CDR3: TGTGCCACCAGCAGAGGACGGTTTAATCAGCCCCAGCATTTT. This encodes CATSRGRFNQPQHF.

The chain has TRBV20-1 and TRBJ1-1; D not certain. Per germline, CDR1 DFQATT and CDR2 SNEGSKA (reference sequence). The CDR3 contains 11 residues. Trimming shortened V by 7 bases and J by 6 bases, and 12 bases separated the two germline ends. This CDR3 is CSEGSAAEAFF. CDR3 DNA sequence: TGCAGTGAGGGAAGTGCGGCTGAAGCTTTCTTT.

As for this clone: The DNA is omitted, as the CDR3 cannot be located on it reliably, and the CDR3 follows TCRdb's listing. V and J are TRBV27 and TRBJ1-1. The CDR3 is 11 residues long, ends included. The germline gives CDR1 MNHEY, CDR2 SMNVEV (reference sequence). The CDR3 sequence is CASILGYQAFF.

This clone came up once. The J gene is TRBJ1-4, the V gene TRBV12-3 or TRBV12-4; D gene unclear. The V end lost 5 bases, the J end lost 5 bases, and 9 bases lay between the germline ends. This CDR3 has 13 residues. Written as DNA, the CDR3 is TGTGCCAGCAGTCCCCTGAGGAATGAAAAACTGTTTTTT. Protein sequence: CASSPLRNEKLFF.

The CDR3 protein is CASSPTRPGLGSCEQYF. In nucleotides, the CDR3 is TGTGCCAGCAGCCCGACCAGGCCGGGACTAGGGAGCTGCGAGCAGTACTTC. The V and J genes are TRBV3-1 (or the pseudogene TRBV3-2) and TRBJ2-7, with 8 bases identical to TRBD2. This CDR3 region has 17 residues. The V and J ends lost 4 bases and 6 bases, in that order; junction bases with no gene match: 17. CDR1 is LGHDT, CDR2 YNNKEL, per germline (reference sequence).

V gene TRBV9 combines with J gene TRBJ1-1, with 9 bases matching TRBD1. With V trimmed by 2 bases and J by 2 bases, 4 bases remained unmatched. This CDR3 is built from 15 residues. Per germline, CDR1 SGDLS and CDR2 YYNGEE. CDR3 region: CASSVTGGLNTEAFF. The CDR3 coding sequence is TGTGCCAGCAGCGTTACAGGGGGCTTAAACACTGAAGCTTTCTTT. Variable domain in full (rest from reference TRBV9 and TRBJ1-1): DSGVTQTPKHLITATGQRVTLRCSPRSGDLSVYWYQQSLDQGLQFLIQYYNGEERAKGNILERFSAQQFPDLHSELNLSSLELGDSALYFCASSVTGGLNTEAFFGQGTRLTVV.